Given below is one T cell receptor beta chain in context. This sample was taken from a study of blood T cell repertoires in COVID-19. On the study more broadly: The cDNA or gDNA used as material had been derived from T cells, B-cell-depleted T cells, or PBMCs.

Sequencing used immunoSEQ multiplex PCR; TCRdb keeps in-frame clones, though not all of them. This table holds about 97,000 clones, approximately 91% found once. Germline V lookup: CDR1 MDHEN, CDR2 SYDVKM. V lost 10 bases and J lost 4; bases outside the gene matches: 7. The CDR3 spans 13 residues. The clonotype was recovered from a man in his forties or fifties with acute or convalescent COVID-19. V usage is TRBV28 and J usage is TRBJ1-5; 7 bases fit TRBD1. The sample comprised peripheral blood. CDR3 region: CATNRDSNQPQHF. The CDR3 DNA reads as TGTGCCACCAACCGGGACAGTAATCAGCCCCAGCATTTT.